This T cell receptor beta chain appears in the sequencing data of a study of blood T cell repertoires in COVID-19. Germline V gene data show CDR1 as SGHTA and CDR2 as FQGNSA. The CDR3 totals 15 residues. With 0 bases clipped from V and 2 bases from J, the junction kept 3 bases outside the gene matches. Assay: immunoSEQ multiplex PCR; the TCRdb copy retains only in-frame clones and omits some. The sample gives 100,000 to 120,000 clones, 70% to 90% of which show up once; approximately 3.4% is in the top ten. V usage is TRBV7-2 and J usage is TRBJ2-5, with 7 bases lining up with TRBD1. Sequencing was performed on peripheral blood. This TCR derives from a woman in her forties or fifties with acute or convalescent COVID-19. The CDR3 spells CASSLARTGQETQYF. The CDR3 bases are TGTGCCAGCAGCTTAGCTCGGACAGGACAAGAGACCCAGTACTTC.